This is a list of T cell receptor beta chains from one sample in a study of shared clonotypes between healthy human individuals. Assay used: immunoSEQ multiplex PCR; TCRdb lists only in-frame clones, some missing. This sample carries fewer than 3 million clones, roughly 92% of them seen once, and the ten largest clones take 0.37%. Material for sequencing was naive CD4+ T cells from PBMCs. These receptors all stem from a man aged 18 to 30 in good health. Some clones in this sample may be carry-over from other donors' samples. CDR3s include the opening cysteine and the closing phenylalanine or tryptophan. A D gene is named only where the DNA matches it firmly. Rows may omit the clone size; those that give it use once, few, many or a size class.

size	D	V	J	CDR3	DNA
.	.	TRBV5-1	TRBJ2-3	CASSSPSGSDTQYF	TGCGCCAGCAGCTCCCCCAGCGGCAGCGATACGCAGTATTTT
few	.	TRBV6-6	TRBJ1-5	CASSYLTSNQPQHF	TGTGCCAGCAGTTATCTTACTAGCAATCAGCCCCAGCATTTT
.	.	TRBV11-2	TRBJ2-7	CASSPNPYEQYF	TGTGCCAGCAGCCCAAATCCCTACGAGCAGTACTTC
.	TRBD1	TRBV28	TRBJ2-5	CASSFGRGRSETQYF	TGTGCCAGCAGTTTCGGCAGGGGGCGTTCAGAGACCCAGTACTTC
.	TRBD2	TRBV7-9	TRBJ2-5	CASSFPGLAGRETQYF	TGTGCCAGCAGCTTTCCCGGACTAGCGGGAAGGGAGACCCAGTACTTC
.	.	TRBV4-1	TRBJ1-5	CASSDQTRRSNQPQHF	TGCGCCAGCAGCGATCAGACAAGGAGGAGCAATCAGCCCCAGCATTTT
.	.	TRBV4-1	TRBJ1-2	CASSHPGQRLNNYGYTF	TGCGCCAGCAGCCACCCAGGACAGCGCCTAAATAACTATGGCTACACCTTC
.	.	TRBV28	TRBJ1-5	CASRGSQPQHF	TGTGCCAGCAGGGGCAGTCAGCCCCAGCATTTT
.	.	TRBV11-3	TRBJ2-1	CASSLGGGGTANEQFF	TGTGCCAGCAGCTTAGGGGGAGGAGGGACGGCCAATGAGCAGTTCTTC
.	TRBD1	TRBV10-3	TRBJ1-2	CAISEDRDSGYTF	TGTGCCATCAGCGAGGACAGGGACAGTGGCTACACCTTC
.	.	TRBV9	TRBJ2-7	CASSVDPQPTSEQYF	TGTGCCAGCAGCGTAGATCCCCAGCCGACCTCCGAGCAGTACTTC
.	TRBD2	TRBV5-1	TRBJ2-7	CASSPDSGTTYEQYF	TGCGCCAGCAGCCCCGACAGCGGGACGACCTACGAGCAGTACTTC
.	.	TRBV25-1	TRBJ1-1	CASRNREGTEAFF	TGTGCCAGCAGGAACAGGGAAGGCACTGAAGCTTTCTTT
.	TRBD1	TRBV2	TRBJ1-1	CASSPGQVEYTEAFF	TGTGCCAGCAGCCCGGGACAGGTGGAATACACTGAAGCTTTCTTT
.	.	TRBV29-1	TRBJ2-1	CSVNIRGEQFF	TGCAGCGTCAACATCCGTGGTGAGCAGTTCTTC
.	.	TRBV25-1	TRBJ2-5	CASSVVTGRQETQYF	TGTGCCAGCAGTGTGGTAACGGGGAGGCAAGAGACCCAGTACTTC
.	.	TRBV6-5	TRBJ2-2	CASSYSGSTGELFF	TGTGCCAGCAGTTATTCAGGGAGCACCGGGGAGCTGTTTTTT
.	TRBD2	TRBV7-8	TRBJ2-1	CASNRLAGSYNEQFF	TGTGCCAGCAACCGCCTAGCGGGGTCATACAATGAGCAGTTCTTC
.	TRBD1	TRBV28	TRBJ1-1	CAKTHGTGGDTEAFF	TGTGCCAAAACTCACGGGACAGGGGGAGACACTGAAGCTTTCTTT
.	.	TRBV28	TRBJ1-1	CASSLTYGVRTEAFF	TGTGCCAGCAGTTTGACCTATGGAGTTAGGACTGAAGCTTTCTTT
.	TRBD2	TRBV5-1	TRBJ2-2	CASSLLAGAAGELFF	TGCGCCAGCAGCTTGTTAGCGGGAGCTGCGGGGGAGCTGTTTTTT
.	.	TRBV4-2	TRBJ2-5	CASSQDPLPGERGETQYF	TGTGCCAGCAGCCAAGATCCCCTCCCGGGGGAGAGAGGGGAGACCCAGTACTTC
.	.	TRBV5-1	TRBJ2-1	CASSLLGGEQFF	TGCGCCAGCAGCTTGTTAGGTGGGGAGCAGTTCTTC
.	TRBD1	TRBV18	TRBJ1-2	CASSLRPGTVFEYGYTF	TGTGCCAGCTCACTTCGACCCGGGACAGTTTTTGAGTATGGCTACACCTTC
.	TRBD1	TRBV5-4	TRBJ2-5	CASYSAGTGQETQYF	TGTGCCAGCTACTCAGCCGGGACAGGGCAAGAGACCCAGTACTTC
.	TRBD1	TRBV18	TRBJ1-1	CASSPQGALDTEAFF	TGTGCCAGCTCACCACAGGGGGCGCTTGACACTGAAGCTTTCTTT
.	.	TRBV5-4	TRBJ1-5	CASSLGSLYSNQPQHF	TGTGCCAGCAGCCTGGGCAGCCTTTATAGCAATCAGCCCCAGCATTTT